The 20 T cell receptor beta chains reported below all come from one sample, sequenced in a study of T cell responses to AZD1222 COVID-19 vaccine. The assay was immunoSEQ multiplex PCR, and TCRdb's table has in-frame clones only and misses some. The sample has 55,000 to 65,000 clones, roughly 80% seen once. The sequencing used peripheral blood, collected 28 days after the second AZD1222 dose. The receptors were sampled from an adult who received the AZD1222 COVID-19 vaccine.

The chain uses TRBV29-1 and TRBJ1-2, with TRBD1 identical over 12 bases. The CDR3 has 14 amino acids. CDR1 and CDR2 (germline): SQVTM, ANQGSEA. J lost 4 bases, V lost 7 bases, and 7 bases had no gene match. CDR3 loop: CSAKGQGAGYGYTF. The CDR3 nucleotides read TGCAGCGCCAAGGGACAGGGGGCGGGCTATGGCTACACCTTC.

V and J are TRBV7-2 and TRBJ1-1; D is undetermined. The length of the CDR3 is 15 residues. V dropped 2 bases and J dropped 1 base, with 11 bases sitting between them. Germline CDR1 SGHTA, CDR2 FQGNSA. CDR3 amino acids: CASSLWAGTNTEAFF. The CDR3 coding sequence is TGTGCCAGCAGCTTATGGGCAGGAACGAACACTGAAGCTTTCTTT.

The chain uses TRBV3-1 (or the pseudogene TRBV3-2) and TRBJ1-2; possible D gene TRBD1, 5 bases. Germline CDR1 reads LGHDT; CDR2 reads YNNKEL (reference sequence). The CDR3 is 17 residues long. Trimming shortened V by 5 bases and J by 6 bases, and 25 bases separated the two germline ends. As DNA, the CDR3 is TGTGCCAGCAGCAGGGGTTTTAGTTTCGACGTAGGGGATGGCTACACCTTC. Translating it yields CASSRGFSFDVGDGYTF.

The CDR3 sequence: CASSVILGSGELFF. CDR3 DNA sequence: TGTGCCAGCAGTGTGATTTTGGGATCCGGGGAGCTGTTTTTT. The rearrangement uses TRBV6-4 and TRBJ2-2; no clear D gene. Per germline, CDR1 MRHNA and CDR2 SNTAGT. There are 14 residues in the CDR3. V lost 4 bases to trimming and J lost 6 bases, with 12 bases between them.

The chain carries TRBV5-1 and TRBJ2-5; 10 nucleotides align to TRBD2. From germline, CDR1 is SGHRS and CDR2 YFSETQ. V shed 3 bases, J shed 1 base, and the junction held 6 bases outside the gene matches. This CDR3 region has 16 residues. DNA of the CDR3: TGCGCCAGCAGCTCTAGCGGGAGTGGGGGCCAAGAGACCCAGTACTTC. Translation: CASSSSGSGGQETQYF.

The CDR3 sequence is CASSIVGGSSPLHF. In DNA, the CDR3 is TGTGCCAGTAGTATAGTAGGGGGCAGTTCACCCCTCCACTTT. This chain connects TRBV19 to TRBJ1-6; 7 bases agree with TRBD1. The germline V gene has CDR1 LNHDA and CDR2 SQIVND (reference sequence). Trimming cost V 1 base and J 9 bases; bases outside gene matches: 3. CDR3 length: 14 amino acids.

This chain's CDR3 is CASSRGQGGSGNTIYF. The CDR3 DNA reads as TGTGCCAGCAGCCGAGGACAGGGGGGATCGGGAAACACCATATATTTT. V gene TRBV3-1 (or the pseudogene TRBV3-2) combines with J gene TRBJ1-3; 10 bases match TRBD1. This CDR3 region has 16 residues. V was pared by 4 bases and J by 4 bases, with 7 bases of the junction left unmatched. Germline assignment: CDR1 LGHDT and CDR2 YNNKEL (reference sequence).

CDR3 bases: TGTGCCACCAGTGATCCAGGGCAGGGGCGAGAAGCTTTCTTT. As protein: CATSDPGQGREAFF. The chain links TRBV24-1 to TRBJ1-1, with D tentatively TRBD1 (6 bases). CDR3 size: 14 residues. CDR1 is KGHDR and CDR2 is SFDVKD in the germline V gene. Deletions cut 3 bases from V and 8 bases from J, with 15 bases between.

V usage is TRBV9 and J usage is TRBJ1-3, with TRBD1 as a possible D gene (6 bases). Trimming left V 0 bases short and J 2 bases short, with 9 bases between. Germline V lookup: CDR1 SGDLS, CDR2 YYNGEE. The CDR3 has 15 residues. CDR3 DNA sequence: TGTGCCAGCAGCGTAGACCCAGGGGCTGGAAACACCATATATTTT. It is translated as CASSVDPGAGNTIYF.

V usage is TRBV7-2 and J usage is TRBJ2-1; 15 positions agree with TRBD2. This CDR3 region has 15 residues. V shed 5 bases and J 7 bases; nucleotides not matched to a gene: 3. The germline V gene encodes CDR1 SGHTA and CDR2 FQGNSA. The CDR3 is CASSVGLAGGNEQFF. The CDR3 DNA sequence: TGTGCCAGCAGCGTGGGACTAGCGGGAGGAAATGAGCAGTTCTTC.

This chain connects TRBV7-2 to TRBJ2-3; 7 bases are shared with TRBD1. Germline V gene sequence: CDR1 SGHTA, CDR2 FQGNSA. The V and J ends lost 2 bases and 3 bases, in that order; junction bases with no gene match: 5. The CDR3 has 15 residues. CDR3 DNA: TGTGCCAGCAGCTTAATTGGGGACAGAACAGATACGCAGTATTTT. Protein sequence: CASSLIGDRTDTQYF.

The CDR3 nucleotides are TGTGCCAGCAGCGGGACAGGGTCCCTCTCCTACAATGAGCAGTTCTTC. This translates into CASSGTGSLSYNEQFF. This chain joins TRBV11-2 and TRBJ2-1; the match to TRBD1 covers 9 bases. This CDR3 region has 16 residues. CDR1 and CDR2 (germline): SGHAT, FQNNGV. With 5 bases clipped from V and 0 bases from J, the junction kept 5 bases outside the gene matches.

The chain has TRBV4-1 and TRBJ1-1, with 8 bases aligning to TRBD1. The CDR3 contains 15 residues. Germline V gene sequence: CDR1 MGHRA, CDR2 YSYEKL. V dropped 1 base and J dropped 2; count of bases not matched to a gene: 3. CDR3 loop: CASSQVGQGNTEAFF. The CDR3 DNA sequence: TGCGCCAGCAGCCAAGTAGGACAGGGTAACACTGAAGCTTTCTTT.

The J gene is TRBJ1-1, the V gene TRBV9, with 7 bases fitting TRBD1. The V gene's germline CDR1 is SGDLS and CDR2 YYNGEE. V lost 4 bases to trimming and J lost 10 bases; unmatched junction nucleotides: 10. CDR3 length: 13 amino acids. CDR3 nucleotides: TGTGCCAGCAGCCACGGACAGGATGGGGCAGCTTTCTTT. Its protein is CASSHGQDGAAFF.

V usage is TRBV28 and J usage is TRBJ1-5; no clear D. The CDR3 consists of 15 residues. The V gene lost 7 bases and the J gene lost 5 bases, with 18 bases spanning the gap. Germline V CDR1 and CDR2: MDHEN, SYDVKM. CDR3 coding DNA: TGTGCCAGCATTTGGGGATCTGGTGGGGATCAGCCCCAGCATTTT. It encodes CASIWGSGGDQPQHF.

This sequence joins TRBV6-5 and TRBJ2-1, with 8 bases that match TRBD1. The CDR3 has 12 amino acids. With V trimmed by 9 bases and J by 7 bases, 5 bases remained unmatched. CDR1 and CDR2 from the germline V gene are MNHEY and SVGAGI. The CDR3 sequence: CARGQGNNEQFF. The CDR3 coding sequence is TGTGCCAGAGGACAGGGAAATAATGAGCAGTTCTTC.

The chain links TRBV27 to TRBJ1-1, with 7 nucleotides matching TRBD1. This CDR3 has 16 amino acids. V shed 5 bases and J 0 bases; nucleotides not matched to a gene: 9. Germline-derived CDR1 and CDR2 are MNHEY and SMNVEV (reference sequence). The CDR3 here is CASSPLGQTMNTEAFF. DNA of the CDR3: TGTGCCAGCAGTCCTCTGGGACAGACCATGAACACTGAAGCTTTCTTT.

The chain employs TRBV5-8 and TRBJ1-6; 7 positions agree with TRBD1. With V trimmed by 3 bases and J by 6 bases, 6 bases remained unmatched. This CDR3 contains 15 residues. The germline gives CDR1 SGHTS, CDR2 YDEGEE. This chain's CDR3 is CASSWAGTVNSPLHF. The CDR3 DNA follows: TGTGCCAGCAGCTGGGCCGGGACAGTTAATTCACCCCTCCACTTT.

This clone showed up just a few times. V and J are TRBV7-2 and TRBJ2-5; 7 bases fit TRBD2. V was clipped by 2 bases and J by 5 bases; unmatched bases: 2. CDR3 size: 13 residues. In germline, CDR1 is SGHTA, CDR2 FQGNSA. CDR3 loop: CASSLNGGETQYF. CDR3 DNA sequence: TGTGCCAGCAGCTTAAACGGGGGGGAGACCCAGTACTTC. The whole variable domain, filled in from reference TRBV7-2 and TRBJ2-5, reads GAGVSQSPSNKVTEKGKDVELRCDPISGHTALYWYRQSLGQGLEFLIYFQGNSAPDKSGLPSDRFSAERTGGSVSTLTIQRTQQEDSAVYLCASSLNGGETQYFGPGTRLLVL.

J is TRBJ1-6 and V is TRBV28, with D possibly being TRBD1 (5 bases). CDR3 length equals 16 residues. V shed 5 bases and J shed 7 bases, with 18 bases lying between them. Germline CDR1 reads MDHEN; CDR2 reads SYDVKM. The CDR3: CASSPLGLGVNSPLHF. In DNA form, the CDR3 reads TGTGCCAGCAGTCCCCTAGGCTTGGGGGTGAATTCACCCCTCCACTTT. The whole variable domain, filled in from reference TRBV28 and TRBJ1-6, reads DVKVTQSSRYLVKRTGEKVFLECVQDMDHENMFWYRQDPGLGLRLIYFSYDVKMKEKGDIPEGYSVSREKKERFSLILESASTNQTSMYLCASSPLGLGVNSPLHFGNGTRLTVT.